These 24 T cell receptor beta chains were all obtained from the same sample, sequenced in a study. Assay used: immunoSEQ multiplex PCR; TCRdb lists only in-frame clones, some missing. Counted here are under 90,000 clones, roughly 95% occurring once; the ten biggest clones make up roughly 4.5%. The sample comprised PBMCs. The receptor set was obtained from a man between 35 and 55 years old with rheumatoid arthritis.

The CDR3 DNA reads as TGTGCCAGCAGCCCCAACAGCAGGGTCTGGGAGACCCAGTACTTC. Translation: CASSPNSRVWETQYF. The J gene is TRBJ2-5, the V gene TRBV6-6; a possible D gene is TRBD1 (5 bases). CDR1 MNHNY and CDR2 SVGAGI come from the germline V gene (reference sequence). The CDR3 loop spans 15 amino acids. V lost 6 bases and J lost 5, with 19 bases in between.

This chain uses TRBV7-2 with TRBJ2-1; D not certain. The CDR3 contains 15 residues. Trimming stripped 5 bases from V and 2 bases from J, with 13 bases between. CDR1 is SGHTA, CDR2 FQGNSA, per germline. The CDR3 coding sequence is TGTGCCAGCAGCCCCGAACGGAGTACCTACAATGAGCAGTTCTTC. It specifies CASSPERSTYNEQFF.

The rearrangement uses TRBV20-1 and TRBJ1-2; D is ambiguous. The CDR3 sequence is 10 residues long. The V gene's germline CDR1 is DFQATT and CDR2 SNEGSKA (reference sequence). The V and J ends lost 6 bases and 6 bases respectively, with 8 bases between them. The CDR3 here is CSAWADGYTF. In DNA, the CDR3 is TGCAGTGCCTGGGCGGATGGCTACACCTTC.

The CDR3 loop is CAWSGGGKDQPQHF. CDR3 nucleotides: TGTGCCTGGAGTGGTGGGGGAAAAGATCAGCCCCAGCATTTT. This sequence joins TRBV30 and TRBJ1-5, with D perhaps matching TRBD1 (5 bases). This CDR3 spans 14 amino acids. Germline V gives CDR1 GTSNPN, CDR2 SVGIG (reference sequence). V lost 1 base and J lost 5, with 12 bases in between.

V and J are TRBV7-2 and TRBJ1-2; D is unresolved. Germline V gives CDR1 SGHTA, CDR2 FQGNSA. V was clipped by 2 bases and J by 8 bases, with 18 bases between them. The CDR3 covers 15 residues. The CDR3 sequence: CASSLKGSRQDGYTF. The CDR3 DNA reads as TGTGCCAGCAGCTTAAAAGGGTCGCGGCAGGACGGCTACACCTTC.

The chain carries TRBV7-2 and TRBJ2-1, with D possibly being TRBD2 (5 bases). Trimming removed 2 bases at V and 2 bases at J, with 13 bases between. CDR3 length: 16 residues. The germline CDR1 and CDR2 sequences are SGHTA and FQGNSA. CDR3 nucleotide sequence: TGTGCCAGCAGCTTATTTCAGCGGATCACCTACAATGAGCAGTTCTTC. This sequence encodes CASSLFQRITYNEQFF. Supplemented by reference TRBV7-2 and TRBJ2-1, the full variable domain reads GAGVSQSPSNKVTEKGKDVELRCDPISGHTALYWYRQSLGQGLEFLIYFQGNSAPDKSGLPSDRFSAERTGGSVSTLTIQRTQQEDSAVYLCASSLFQRITYNEQFFGPGTRLTVL.

This clone was counted a single time. The chain recombines TRBV19 with TRBJ1-1; a weak D match, TRBD1 (5 bases). The CDR3 sequence is 13 residues long. With 10 bases removed from V and 0 bases from J, the gap between germline ends came to 12 bases. Germline V gene data show CDR1 as LNHDA and CDR2 as SQIVND (reference sequence). The DNA for the CDR3 is TGTGCCACCCGGGACGGATTGAACACTGAAGCTTTCTTT. This encodes CATRDGLNTEAFF.

The chain is built from TRBV11-2 and TRBJ2-1; unclear D gene. Germline assignment: CDR1 SGHAT and CDR2 FQNNGV. V dropped 6 bases and J dropped 7 bases, with 13 bases sitting between them. The CDR3 runs to 13 residues. The CDR3 loop is CASSSRQENEQFF. CDR3 DNA sequence: TGTGCCAGCAGTTCGAGGCAGGAAAATGAGCAGTTCTTC.

There are a few counts of this clone. The chain joins TRBV7-9 to TRBJ2-7; D possibly uses TRBD1 or TRBD2 (5 bases each). The CDR3 runs 13 residues. The germline V gene encodes CDR1 SEHNR and CDR2 FQNEAQ (reference sequence). Trimming cost V 3 bases and J 3 bases, with 9 bases left between them. The CDR3 sequence: CASSLGRIYEQYF. The CDR3 DNA reads TGTGCCAGCAGCTTGGGACGGATCTACGAGCAGTACTTC.

V usage is TRBV28 and J usage is TRBJ1-3, with unresolved D. Germline CDR1 reads MDHEN; CDR2 reads SYDVKM. CDR3 length: 15 amino acids. V lost 6 bases to trimming and J lost 0 bases, with 12 bases between them. This CDR3 is CASRRTASSGNTIYF. CDR3 bases: TGTGCCAGCAGGCGAACAGCTAGCTCTGGAAACACCATATATTTT.

The chain recombines TRBV27 with TRBJ2-7, with D perhaps given as TRBD1 or TRBD2 (5 bases each). The CDR3 sequence is 13 residues long. Germline V gene lookup returns CDR1 MNHEY and CDR2 SMNVEV (reference sequence). Trimming stripped 1 base from V and 1 base from J, with 5 bases between. CDR3 in amino acids: CASSLWGSYEQYF. The CDR3 region has the DNA TGTGCCAGCAGTTTATGGGGGTCCTACGAGCAGTACTTC.

The chain carries TRBV10-3 and TRBJ2-4, with 14 nucleotides matching TRBD2. V lost 6 bases and J lost 8; bases outside the gene matches: 15. This CDR3 has 18 residues. Per germline, CDR1 ENHRY and CDR2 SYGVKD. The CDR3 sequence: CAISPGLAGAGSVDIQYF. The CDR3 coding sequence is TGTGCCATCAGCCCGGGACTAGCGGGAGCGGGTTCGGTGGACATTCAGTACTTC.

The chain uses TRBV6-5 and TRBJ2-1; D gene uncertain. CDR3 length: 15 residues. The V gene's germline CDR1 is MNHEY and CDR2 SVGAGI. V shed 2 bases and J shed 0 bases, with 8 bases lying between them. For the CDR3, the DNA is TGTGCCAGCAGTTACGGGAAGAGCTCCTACAATGAGCAGTTCTTC. This sequence encodes CASSYGKSSYNEQFF.

This clone showed up just once. The chain uses TRBV18 and TRBJ2-6, with unresolved D. Looked up from germline, CDR1 is KGHSH and CDR2 is LQKENI. The length of the CDR3 is 14 residues. The V gene lost 4 bases and the J gene lost 0 bases, with 4 bases spanning the gap. CDR3 DNA: TGTGCCAGCTCACAGATCTCTGGGGCCAACGTCCTGACTTTC. This codes for CASSQISGANVLTF.

The chain has TRBV9 and TRBJ1-1; the D gene is possibly TRBD1 (6 bases). This CDR3 has 19 amino acids. Germline CDR1 is SGDLS and CDR2 is YYNGEE. Trimming left V 0 bases short and J 1 base short, with 22 bases between. CDR3 coding DNA: TGTGCCAGCAGCGTAGTACCCACGGCCCGACAGGAACGGAACACTGAAGCTTTCTTT. Amino acid sequence: CASSVVPTARQERNTEAFF.

CDR3 region: CASGLTDFAEAFF. CDR3 sequence (DNA): TGTGCTAGTGGCCTTACCGATTTCGCTGAAGCTTTCTTT. This chain uses TRBV12-5 with TRBJ1-1; D unresolved. The germline V gene has CDR1 LGHNT and CDR2 FRNRAP. V lost 6 bases and J 6 bases, leaving 14 bases between the germline ends. CDR3 length equals 13 residues. Complete variable domain (other parts from reference TRBV12-5 and TRBJ1-1): DARVTQTPRHKVTEMGQEVTMRCQPILGHNTVFWYRQTMMQGLELLAYFRNRAPLDDSGMPKDRFSAEMPDATLATLKIQPSEPRDSAVYFCASGLTDFAEAFFGQGTRLTVV.

This clone was observed once. V is TRBV19 and J is TRBJ1-1; the D gene is possibly TRBD1 (5 bases). CDR1 and CDR2 from the germline V gene are LNHDA and SQIVND (reference sequence). CDR3 length: 12 amino acids. V lost 4 bases and J 8 bases, leaving 11 bases between the germline ends. CDR3: CASSTRGHEAFF. The CDR3 coding sequence is TGTGCCAGTAGTACTCGGGGCCACGAAGCTTTCTTT. Complete variable domain (other parts from reference TRBV19 and TRBJ1-1): DGGITQSPKYLFRKEGQNVTLSCEQNLNHDAMYWYRQDPGQGLRLIYYSQIVNDFQKGDIAEGYSVSREKKESFPLTVTSAQKNPTAFYLCASSTRGHEAFFGQGTRLTVV.

This rearrangement joins TRBV28 to TRBJ1-2; D is unclear. Trimming stripped 5 bases from V and 5 bases from J, with 18 bases between. CDR1 and CDR2 from the germline V gene are MDHEN and SYDVKM. CDR3 length: 15 amino acids. The chain's CDR3 is CASSPGGPQTYGYTF. The CDR3 DNA is TGTGCCAGCAGTCCGGGCGGACCGCAGACGTATGGCTACACCTTC.

The chain has TRBV3-1 (or the pseudogene TRBV3-2) and TRBJ2-7; 11 bases map to TRBD2. The CDR3 contains 15 residues. CDR1 LGHDT and CDR2 YNNKEL come from the germline V gene (reference sequence). V was pared by 4 bases and J by 5 bases, with 7 bases of the junction left unmatched. CDR3 coding DNA: TGTGCCAGCAGCCTAGCGGGGGGGGTTAGCAACGAGCAGTACTTC. Residues: CASSLAGGVSNEQYF.

V and J are TRBV6-6 and TRBJ2-3; D perhaps matches TRBD2 (7 bases). The V end was cut by 5 bases, the J end by 3 bases, with 27 bases between. The CDR3 spans 19 residues. Germline loops: CDR1 MNHNY, CDR2 SVGAGI (reference sequence). CDR3 bases: TGTGCCAGCAGTCCCCTATCACCGTGGTTACAGGGAGGGACAGATACGCAGTATTTT. This gives the protein CASSPLSPWLQGGTDTQYF.

This chain joins TRBV19 and TRBJ1-1; TRBD1 matches at 8 bases. Germline lookup yields CDR1 LNHDA and CDR2 SQIVND (reference sequence). This CDR3 has 15 amino acids. J lost 5 bases, V lost 5 bases, and 10 bases had no gene match. CDR3 nucleotides: TGTGCCAGTAGTGTTCAGGGGGCCGGTATGACTGAAGCTTTCTTT. Translation: CASSVQGAGMTEAFF.

CDR3 sequence (DNA): TGTGCCAGCACTCTCGACAGGGTTTGGGGCTACACCTTC. Protein product: CASTLDRVWGYTF. The genes are TRBV28 and TRBJ1-2; 7 nucleotides agree with TRBD1. With V trimmed by 7 bases and J by 8 bases, 10 bases remained unmatched. The CDR3 is 13 amino acids. Germline CDR1 reads MDHEN; CDR2 reads SYDVKM.

The chain's CDR3 is CASSEGRKGSTEAFF. In DNA, the CDR3 is TGTGCCAGCAGCGAGGGAAGGAAGGGTAGTACTGAAGCTTTCTTT. This chain uses TRBV9 with TRBJ1-1; no definite D call. This CDR3 is built from 15 residues. Germline values: CDR1 SGDLS, CDR2 YYNGEE. V lost 3 bases, J lost 5 bases, and 17 bases lay in between.

The rearrangement uses TRBV9 and TRBJ1-3; 8 bases map to TRBD1. Germline lookup yields CDR1 SGDLS and CDR2 YYNGEE. V dropped 0 bases and J dropped 0; count of bases not matched to a gene: 2. The CDR3 has 16 amino acids. CDR3 sequence (DNA): TGTGCCAGCAGCGTAGTGGGACAGGCCTCTGGAAACACCATATATTTT. Translation: CASSVVGQASGNTIYF. The full variable domain, with the rest looked up from reference TRBV9 and TRBJ1-3, is DSGVTQTPKHLITATGQRVTLRCSPRSGDLSVYWYQQSLDQGLQFLIQYYNGEERAKGNILERFSAQQFPDLHSELNLSSLELGDSALYFCASSVVGQASGNTIYFGEGSWLTVV.